This T cell receptor (beta chain) stems from a study of blood T cell repertoires in COVID-19 (dated by TCRdb to between 2020 and 2021). A note on the overall study: Samples from collaborators originated in the United States, Italy and Spain and spanned both the acute and convalescent phases of COVID-19. The repertoires were made available in a free public database intended to serve as a resource for research on the immune response to SARS-CoV-2. The material from the prospective study consisted of cDNA or gDNA derived from T cells, B-cell-depleted T cells, or PBMCs. Subjects who had been exposed to COVID-19, were actively infected with it, or had recovered from it provided the deeply sampled blood TCRbeta repertoires that made up the dataset. Nearly every sample came with metadata listing a de-identified subject ID, COVID-19 status, age in years and sex. Where available, HLA class I and class II types were taken from metadata supplied by the sample provider and were not determined by assay-based typing. The samples were drawn from the first 160 participants of the ongoing ImmuneRACE study and from about 1,200 subjects provided by 6 global collaborators.

Whole blood was collected in K2EDTA tubes by collaborating institutions according to the institutions' own protocols. For TCRbeta analysis, collaborators shipped samples as frozen whole blood, isolated PBMCs, or DNA extracted from either of those sample types. Concerning this clone itself: Its antigen is unknown. No base quality information exists; no much larger clone differs at one position.

Trimmed from V: 4 bases; trimmed from J: 1 base; junction bases lacking a gene match: 7. The CDR3, cysteine through phenylalanine, is 16 amino acids long. Solely the CDR3 DNA is kept, with 48 bases framed from the first base. According to the germline V gene, CDR1 reads ENHRY and CDR2 reads SYGVKD. Findings and caveats that apply to the study as a whole: The quantity of clinical and demographic metadata differed by source and by participant and was supplied without curation.

TCRbeta CDR3 regions were amplified from genomic DNA by means of the immunoSEQ Assay, a bias-controlled multiplex PCR. On the study's bioinformatics: The number of nucleated cells in each sample was estimated from the amplification of reference gene primers within the assay. To quantify the absolute abundance of each unique TCRbeta CDR3 rearrangement, sequence reads were collapsed and filtered. For each sample, productive Simpson clonality was calculated by taking the square root of Simpson's diversity index across productive rearrangements. The table comes from immuneACCESS by way of TCRdb, which keeps in-frame sequences with V and J called. Part of the clones is missing from these tables; in studies checked, under half for an unresolved V gene and the rest for unknown reasons. V and J calls and clone size are given by that table; D and trimming were obtained from the DNA. Recorded for this sample are about 100,000 clones; 88% of them occurred a single time. Of the sample, approximately 5.3% falls within the top ten clones.

This TCR came from a human donor in a cohort sampled during active COVID-19. Recombination joined TRBV10-3 with TRBJ2-5, with TRBD2 identical over 9 junction bases. Sequencing was carried out using peripheral blood. The nucleotide sequence reads TGTGCCATCAGTGCCCTACTAGCGGGTCTCCAAGAGACCCAGTACTTC. This yields the protein CAISALLAGLQETQYF.